This TCR beta chain was documented in a study of blood T cell repertoires in COVID-19. The protocol was immunoSEQ multiplex PCR, while the TCRdb copy is restricted to in-frame clones and leaves out a portion. The top ten clones hold approximately 1.2% of a sample with 100,000 to 150,000 clones, about 88% of them seen once. V shed 1 base and J 4 bases; nucleotides not matched to a gene: 2. The germline V gene has CDR1 LGHNA and CDR2 YNFKEQ. This CDR3 contains 15 residues. The specimen sequenced was peripheral blood. The TCR sequence derives from a woman older than 75 with acute or convalescent COVID-19. The chain joins TRBV4-2 to TRBJ1-2; 11 positions match TRBD1. CDR3 residues: CASSQGTGGLYGYTF. In DNA, the CDR3 is TGTGCCAGCAGCCAAGGGACAGGGGGCCTCTATGGCTACACCTTC.